This TCR beta chain was found in a study of graft-versus-host responses after intestinal transplantation. TCRdb's copy holds only in-frame clones and misses some; the assay was immunoSEQ multiplex PCR. Seen here are fewer than 50,000 clones, 90% to 95% observed once, and the top ten hold roughly 4.5%. This receptor was taken from a human patient who received an intestinal transplant, so some T cells may come from the graft donor. The sequencing here drew on PBMCs, taken 524 days after transplant.

The CDR3 nucleotides read TGTGCCATCGTAGGGGGCGCGGGTGAAAAACTGTTTTTT. Encoded protein: CAIVGGAGEKLFF. The chain recombines TRBV6-1 with TRBJ1-4; 7 positions agree with TRBD1. Germline assignment: CDR1 MNHNS and CDR2 SASEGT. There are 13 residues in the CDR3. V was pared by 10 bases and J by 7 bases, with 9 bases of the junction left unmatched.